The sequence of this T cell receptor (beta chain) was determined in a study of T-cell reconstitution after alpha-beta-depleted transplantation in children. The CDR3 consists of 12 residues. Germline CDR1 reads ENHRY; CDR2 reads SYGVKD. V lost 0 bases and J 4 bases, leaving 2 bases between the germline ends. Preparation of the TCRbeta library was carried out with unique molecular identifiers. TCRdb fed the PCR reads into MiXCR, producing one record per CDR3 protein. The sample holds 450,000 to 600,000 distinct CDR3 sequences, approximately 16% seen once. The sample holds a few counts of this clonotype.

Sequenced material: PBMCs from the stem cell graft donor, taken from the stem cell graft. V gene TRBV10-3 combines with J gene TRBJ2-3; D remains unclear. The receptor was isolated from a human donor who donated a stem cell graft to a child with acute lymphoblastic leukemia. CDR3 in amino acids: CAISESPDTQYF. As DNA, the CDR3 is TGTGCCATCAGTGAGTCTCCAGATACGCAGTATTTT.